What follows are 9 T cell receptor beta chains derived from one specimen sequenced in a study of cytomegalovirus exposure and HLA in healthy donors (dated by TCRdb to 2016 to 2017). The receptor library was made with the immunoSEQ multiplex PCR assay. For the multiplex PCR, a mixture combining 60 forward primers for TCR Vbeta segments and 13 reverse primers for TCR Jbeta segments was used. Entries here come from immuneACCESS through TCRdb and include only in-frame sequences with V and J called. Some clones fail to appear in such tables; in the studies checked, an unresolved V gene covers under half of the shortfall, and the cause of the remainder is unknown. The sample has around 150,000 clones on record. The ten largest make up roughly 1.3% of the sample. Specimen: PBMCs. These receptors were collected from a woman between 55 and 75 years old in good health and CMV-seronegative.

V gene TRBV20-1 combines with J gene TRBJ2-5; D gene ambiguous. This CDR3 is 10 amino acids long. Trimming took off 3 bases at V and 5 bases at J, with 4 bases between the two ends. From germline, CDR1 is DFQATT and CDR2 SNEGSKA (reference sequence). CDR3 region: CSASGETQYF. CDR3 nucleotides: TGCAGTGCTAGCGGGGAGACCCAGTACTTC.

This chain links TRBV9 with TRBJ2-1; tentatively, D is TRBD1 (7 bases). Trimming took 4 bases from V and 5 from J, leaving 13 bases between them. From germline, CDR1 is SGDLS and CDR2 YYNGEE. This CDR3 comprises 14 residues. The CDR3 DNA reads TGTGCCAGCAGCCGGGGGACAGCAGACAATGAGCAGTTCTTC. Its protein is CASSRGTADNEQFF.

This sequence joins TRBV7-9 and TRBJ2-1; TRBD2 agrees at 11 bases. The CDR3 sequence is 18 residues long. V shed 2 bases, J shed 1 base, and the junction held 7 bases outside the gene matches. CDR1 and CDR2 from the germline V gene are SEHNR and FQNEAQ (reference sequence). CDR3: CASSLWRASGRSYNEQFF. DNA for the CDR3: TGTGCCAGCAGCTTATGGAGGGCTAGCGGGAGGTCCTACAATGAGCAGTTCTTC.

This CDR3 reads CASPFQEAYEQYF. The CDR3 bases are TGCGCCAGTCCATTCCAGGAAGCCTACGAGCAGTACTTC. The chain employs TRBV10-1 and TRBJ2-7; D uncertain. From germline, CDR1 is WNHNN and CDR2 SYGVQD (reference sequence). The CDR3 loop spans 13 amino acids. The V end lost 9 bases, the J end lost 2 bases, and 14 bases lay between the germline ends.

The gene calls are TRBV5-1 and TRBJ1-1; the D is unclear. The CDR3 has 15 residues. Looked up from germline, CDR1 is SGHRS and CDR2 is YFSETQ. The ends were cut back, 0 bases at V and 0 bases at J, with 9 bases in the middle. The CDR3 sequence: CASSLVGQMNTEAFF. As DNA, the CDR3 is TGCGCCAGCAGCTTGGTTGGGCAGATGAACACTGAAGCTTTCTTT.

V and J are TRBV15 and TRBJ1-3, with 8 bases that match TRBD1. The CDR3 is made up of 18 amino acids. V lost 5 bases to trimming and J lost 0 bases; unmatched junction nucleotides: 12. CDR1 is LNHNV, CDR2 YYDKDF, per germline (reference sequence). CDR3: CATSPNPGQGSSGNTIYF. CDR3 nucleotides: TGTGCCACCAGCCCTAACCCTGGACAGGGCAGCTCTGGAAACACCATATATTTT.

CDR3 residues: CASSSGSVPGGYTF. The CDR3 coding sequence is TGCGCCAGCAGTTCGGGCTCAGTCCCGGGGGGCTACACCTTC. The chain couples TRBV5-1 to TRBJ1-2; D uncertain. CDR3 size: 14 residues. V dropped 5 bases and J dropped 8 bases, with 19 bases sitting between them. In germline, CDR1 is SGHRS, CDR2 YFSETQ. Complete variable domain (other parts from reference TRBV5-1 and TRBJ1-2): KAGVTQTPRYLIKTRGQQVTLSCSPISGHRSVSWYQQTPGQGLQFLFEYFSETQRNKGNFPGRFSGRQFSNSRSEMNVSTLELGDSALYLCASSSGSVPGGYTFGSGTRLTVV.

As for this clone: Since no conserved phenylalanine or tryptophan closes the CDR3, a read error is the likely cause. V and J are TRBV18 and TRBJ1-6; a possible D gene is TRBD1 (5 bases). This CDR3 comprises 17 residues. Germline values: CDR1 KGHSH, CDR2 LQKENI. Deletions cut 1 base from V and 10 bases from J, with 20 bases between. The CDR3 sequence: CASSPLKAGISGSPLHL. As DNA, the CDR3 is TGTGCCAGCTCACCACTCAAGGCAGGGATAAGTGGGTCACCCCTCCACCTT.

This chain links TRBV7-2 with TRBJ2-2; the D gene is possibly TRBD1 (5 bases). V was shortened by 2 bases and J by 3 bases, with 10 bases between the two germline ends. This CDR3 is 15 amino acids long. The germline gives CDR1 SGHTA, CDR2 FQGNSA. CDR3 DNA sequence: TGTGCCAGCAGCTTACAGGGAAGCGACACCGGGGAGCTGTTTTTT. It codes for CASSLQGSDTGELFF.